The source of this T cell receptor beta chain is a study of early T cells in non-severe SARS-CoV-2 infection. Study-level background: Sequencing of unsorted whole blood was done on bulk RNA, leaving chains unpaired. The study's findings and limits: Database matching using VDJdb favored anti-spike CD8 responses, with private and CD4 specificities left missing.

On this clonotype itself: Its antigen is as yet unknown.

Separate cDNA molecules each had unique molecular identifiers attached to them. TCRdb re-derived calls from the 5' RACE reads in MiXCR, one entry per CDR3 protein. There are 60,000 or so distinct CDR3 sequences in the sample; around 12% occur only once, and over 1.2% lies in the top ten. The length of the CDR3 is 15 residues. CDR1 is SGHKS and CDR2 is YYEKEE in the germline V gene (reference sequence). The V end lost 0 bases, the J end lost 3 bases, and 13 bases lay between the germline ends. Material: whole blood, obtained at baseline. The sequence derives from an adult who was a healthcare worker with PCR-confirmed SARS-CoV-2 infection or an uninfected control (not recorded which). V gene TRBV5-5 combines with J gene TRBJ2-7, with no clear D. As DNA, the CDR3 is TGTGCCAGCAGCTTGGGACCGAGAGAATACTACGAGCAGTACTTC. Its protein is CASSLGPREYYEQYF.